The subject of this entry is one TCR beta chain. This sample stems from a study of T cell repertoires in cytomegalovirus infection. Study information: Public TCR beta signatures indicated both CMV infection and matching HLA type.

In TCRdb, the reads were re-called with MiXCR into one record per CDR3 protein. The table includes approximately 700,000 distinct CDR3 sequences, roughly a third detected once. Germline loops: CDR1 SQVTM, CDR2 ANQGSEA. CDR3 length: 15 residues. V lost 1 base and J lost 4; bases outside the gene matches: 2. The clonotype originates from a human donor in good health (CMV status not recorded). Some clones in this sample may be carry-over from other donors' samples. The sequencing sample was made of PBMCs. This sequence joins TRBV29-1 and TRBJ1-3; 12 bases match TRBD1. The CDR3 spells CSVEGDRGPGNTIYF. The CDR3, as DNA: TGCAGCGTTGAAGGGGACAGGGGGCCGGGAAACACCATATATTTT.